The clone carrying this T cell receptor beta chain was detected only a few times. The antigen remains unidentified. These data belong to a study of T cell responses to AZD1222 COVID-19 vaccine. Regarding the study as a whole: Most donors were white British, females outnumbered males, and clonal diversity was possibly underestimated. There were vaccine-associated CD4 TCRs across spike, dominant at 160-218 and 743-854.

Trimming pared 2 bases from V and 3 bases from J, leaving 12 bases between. The CDR3 loop spans 14 amino acids. Germline-derived CDR1 and CDR2 are SGDLS and YYNGEE. The data were produced by immunoSEQ multiplex PCR, yet TCRdb's version contains in-frame clones alone and is incomplete. The table lists about 140,000 clones, approximately 80% of them singletons. This sequence was found in an adult in good health. The chain is built from TRBV9 and TRBJ2-7; perhaps TRBD1 as D (6 bases). The source material was peripheral blood, sampled on day 0 of AZD1222 vaccination. The chain's CDR3 is CASSVDWDIYEQYF. Written as DNA, the CDR3 is TGTGCCAGCAGCGTGGACTGGGACATCTACGAGCAGTACTTC.